One TCR beta chain is described in this entry. What it recognizes is unknown. The data belong to a study of brain T cells in children with intractable seizures. Surgery cases with the highest brain T cell transcript signatures were chosen for sequencing. At least one anti-epileptic drug was given before surgery. The study, taken as a whole, reports: Viral specificity was inferred only from CDR3 similarity; HCMV serostatus was unknown.

Assay: immunoSEQ multiplex PCR; the TCRdb copy retains only in-frame clones and omits some. The sample includes thousands of clones, 73% of them seen just once. This clonotype was obtained from a boy under two years old with tuberous sclerosis and intractable seizures. The sequencing used resected brain tissue, collected at surgery.

The CDR3, as DNA: TGCGCCAGCAGTCAGGGAGAGAACACTGAAGCTTTCTTT. Translating it yields CASSQGENTEAFF. The chain links TRBV23-1 to TRBJ1-1; D not certain. TRBV23-1 is flagged as an ORF with uncertain function. CDR3 size: 13 residues. Trimming removed 3 bases from V and 1 base from J, with 6 bases in between.